This TCR beta chain was observed in a study of cytomegalovirus exposure and HLA in healthy donors. Study conclusions and caveats: Both high specificity and high sensitivity reportedly marked the classifier's diagnosis of cytomegalovirus status. Later on, an analysis tied approximately 15,000 TCR beta sequences to HLA alleles at 0.05 false discovery rate. Per published accounts, TCR beta sequences correctly predicted the HLA-A and HLA-B alleles of most subjects.

Vbeta (60) and Jbeta (13) primers were used in the PCR. Repertoires were generated with immunoSEQ multiplex PCR, while TCRdb's copy carries only in-frame clones and drops some. Of 60,000 to 85,000 clones in the sample, roughly 74% were seen once. With respect to this clone: Antigen unknown.

V shed 5 bases and J 14 bases; nucleotides not matched to a gene: 10. CDR3 length equals 14 residues. Germline CDR1 is SEHNR and CDR2 is FQNEAQ (reference sequence). Likely unrecorded immune exposures existed in these nominally healthy donors. The clonotype was recovered from a middle-aged man in good health and CMV-seronegative. Sequencing input: PBMCs. The chain joins TRBV7-9 to TRBJ1-6; 9 bases agree with TRBD1. CDR3 coding DNA: TGTGCCAGCAGCCCCCGGGACAGGGTCCGCACCCTCCACTTT. Translated: CASSPRDRVRTLHF. Supplemented by reference TRBV7-9 and TRBJ1-6, the full variable domain reads DTGVSQNPRHKITKRGQNVTFRCDPISEHNRLYWYRQTLGQGPEFLTYFQNEAQLEKSRLLSDRFSAERPKGSFSTLEIQRTEQGDSAMYLCASSPRDRVRTLHFGNGTRLTVT.